This entry lists 30 T cell receptor beta chains sequenced from one sample in a study of blood T cell repertoires in COVID-19 (TCRdb year 2020). Library construction relied on the immunoSEQ multiplex PCR assay. Sourced from immuneACCESS, this table was stored by TCRdb with only in-frame sequences that have V and J called. A share of the clones is absent; for the studies checked, an unresolved V gene accounts for under half, and the remainder has no known explanation. In this sample the table shows 300,000 to 400,000 clones, about 87% of which occur a single time. Roughly 6% of the sample belongs to the ten largest clones. Sequences were obtained from peripheral blood. All receptors come from a woman in her 50s with COVID-19, enrolled during active disease.

The CDR3 DNA is TGTGCCAGCAGCCAAGGGGGAAGACAGGGGAGGTTGGACGAGCAGTACTTC. This sequence encodes CASSQGGRQGRLDEQYF. The genes are TRBV4-2 and TRBJ2-7; 8 bases line up with TRBD1. This CDR3 spans 17 amino acids. V was clipped by 1 base and J by 5 bases; unmatched bases: 13. The germline CDR1 and CDR2 sequences are LGHNA and YNFKEQ.

In its sample, this clone was seen a few times. The chain links TRBV19 to TRBJ1-1; TRBD1 is a possible D gene (5 bases). Deletions cut 3 bases from V and 3 bases from J, with 23 bases between. The CDR3 is 18 amino acids. Germline CDR1 reads LNHDA; CDR2 reads SQIVND (reference sequence). The DNA of the CDR3 is TGTGCCAGTAGTATCGGACGGGGGTGGTTGGGGTTGGACACTGAAGCTTTCTTT. Its protein product is CASSIGRGWLGLDTEAFF.

The rearrangement uses TRBV30 and TRBJ1-3, with TRBD1 as a possible D gene (5 bases). CDR1 and CDR2 (germline): GTSNPN, SVGIG (reference sequence). The V end lost 0 bases, the J end lost 1 base, and 22 bases lay between the germline ends. The CDR3 covers 19 residues. The CDR3 coding sequence is TGTGCCTGGAGTGTACCAGGGTTGGCGGGATTGCATTCTGGAAACACCATATATTTT. It is translated as CAWSVPGLAGLHSGNTIYF.

The chain is built from TRBV27 and TRBJ1-2, with 8 bases identical to TRBD1. CDR1 and CDR2 from the germline V gene are MNHEY and SMNVEV (reference sequence). The V segment lost 5 bases and the J segment 0 bases; nucleotides outside the gene matches: 5. The CDR3 spans 15 residues. DNA of the CDR3: TGTGCCAGCAGTAAAGGGGACAGGCCTAACTATGGCTACACCTTC. It translates to CASSKGDRPNYGYTF.

In this sample, this clone turned up a few times. The chain joins TRBV5-1 to TRBJ2-7; 7 positions agree with TRBD2. There are 15 residues in the CDR3. Germline loops: CDR1 SGHRS, CDR2 YFSETQ. The trim removed 1 base at V and 2 bases at J, leaving 6 bases unmatched. The CDR3: CASSLPTSVTYEQYF. The CDR3 DNA follows: TGCGCCAGCAGCTTGCCTACTAGCGTTACCTACGAGCAGTACTTC. The variable domain in full, completed from reference TRBV5-1 and TRBJ2-7, reads KAGVTQTPRYLIKTRGQQVTLSCSPISGHRSVSWYQQTPGQGLQFLFEYFSETQRNKGNFPGRFSGRQFSNSRSEMNVSTLELGDSALYLCASSLPTSVTYEQYFGPGTRLTVT.

The chain couples TRBV30 to TRBJ2-7; TRBD1 matches at 9 bases. J lost 9 bases, V lost 3 bases, and 3 bases had no gene match. The CDR3 is made up of 11 amino acids. The germline CDR1 and CDR2 sequences are GTSNPN and SVGIG (reference sequence). For the CDR3, the DNA is TGTGCCTGGAGGACAGGGGGTGGGCAGTACTTC. Translation gives CAWRTGGGQYF.

V usage is TRBV18 and J usage is TRBJ2-2; TRBD1 matches 9 bases. The junction had 8 bases not matched to a gene; V was cut back by 3 bases and J by 3 bases. The CDR3 totals 17 residues. Germline V gene data show CDR1 as KGHSH and CDR2 as LQKENI. The CDR3 region is CASSPEGDRGYTGELFF. CDR3 nucleotides: TGTGCCAGCTCACCGGAGGGCGACAGGGGGTACACCGGGGAGCTGTTTTTT.

The chain has TRBV3-1 (or the pseudogene TRBV3-2) and TRBJ1-1; D possibly corresponds to TRBD1 (5 bases). Germline V lookup: CDR1 LGHDT, CDR2 YNNKEL (reference sequence). This CDR3 is built from 12 residues. V was shortened by 6 bases and J by 4 bases, with 9 bases between the two germline ends. In nucleotides, the CDR3 is TGTGCCAGCAGAGGGGCCGGCACTGAAGCTTTCTTT. It codes for CASRGAGTEAFF.

This chain joins TRBV5-8 and TRBJ2-2; 8 bases line up with TRBD1. Germline CDR1 and CDR2: SGHTS and YDEGEE. CDR3 size: 19 residues. Germline trimming cut 4 bases from V and 3 bases from J; bases unmatched to any gene: 17. The DNA for the CDR3 is TGTGCCAGCAGCCTTCCCGGGACAGGAAAACCAATTTACACCGGGGAGCTGTTTTTT. Protein product: CASSLPGTGKPIYTGELFF.

The V gene is TRBV11-3, the J gene TRBJ1-2, with 7 bases fitting TRBD1. Per germline, CDR1 SGHNT and CDR2 YENEEA. V lost 5 bases to trimming and J lost 4 bases; unmatched junction nucleotides: 7. The CDR3 has 14 amino acids. DNA of the CDR3: TGTGCCAGCAGCCCACAGGGGTTAAGCTATGGCTACACCTTC. Translating gives CASSPQGLSYGYTF.

The rearrangement uses TRBV5-4 and TRBJ1-2; TRBD1 agrees at 9 bases. V dropped 4 bases and J dropped 3; count of bases not matched to a gene: 4. The germline CDR1 and CDR2 sequences are SGHNT and YYREEE (reference sequence). This CDR3 contains 14 residues. Here the CDR3 DNA reads TGTGCCAGCAGCCTTCGGACAGGGGACTATGGCTACACCTTC. This translates into CASSLRTGDYGYTF.

The genes are TRBV24-1 and TRBJ2-5; D possibly corresponds to TRBD1 (6 bases). Germline-derived CDR1 and CDR2 are KGHDR and SFDVKD. Trimming left V 4 bases short and J 3 bases short, with 11 bases between. The CDR3 loop spans 14 amino acids. The CDR3 here is CATSDKNREETQYF. The CDR3 region has the DNA TGTGCCACCAGTGACAAAAACAGGGAAGAGACCCAGTACTTC.

This clone was observed a single time. The chain links TRBV4-3 to TRBJ2-7, with a tentative D call TRBD1 (6 bases). Germline V gene sequence: CDR1 LGHNA, CDR2 YSLEER. The CDR3 is made up of 16 amino acids. V was pared by 1 base and J by 0 bases, with 13 bases between. The CDR3 DNA reads as TGCGCCAGCAGCCAAGCCTGGGCAGGGGACTCCTACGAGCAGTACTTC. As protein: CASSQAWAGDSYEQYF.

This clone was seen a single time. V is TRBV11-1 and J is TRBJ2-7; 7 bases align to TRBD1. Germline assignment: CDR1 SGHAT and CDR2 FQDESV (reference sequence). V gave up 6 bases and J gave up 6 bases; unmatched junction bases: 11. The CDR3 has 14 residues. The CDR3 here is CASSPVDRPREQYF. Here the CDR3 DNA reads TGTGCCAGCAGTCCAGTGGACAGGCCCCGCGAGCAGTACTTC.

This sequence joins TRBV18 and TRBJ1-2; 8 bases align to TRBD1. V lost 6 bases and J lost 5; bases outside the gene matches: 8. The CDR3 sequence is 14 residues long. The germline CDR1 and CDR2 sequences are KGHSH and LQKENI. As DNA, the CDR3 is TGTGCCAGCTCGGCGGACAGGGAGGGGTATGGCTACACCTTC. Translating gives CASSADREGYGYTF.

This rearrangement joins TRBV24-1 to TRBJ2-2, with 10 bases that match TRBD1. The V gene end was trimmed by 5 bases and the J gene end by 7 bases; junction bases not matched to a gene: 3. The CDR3 covers 14 residues. Germline V gene lookup returns CDR1 KGHDR and CDR2 SFDVKD. As DNA, the CDR3 is TGTGCCACCAGTGGGACAGGGGGAGACGGGGAGCTGTTTTTT. Protein: CATSGTGGDGELFF.

The chain employs TRBV5-1 and TRBJ2-2; 9 positions match TRBD2. This CDR3 has 16 amino acids. Germline V CDR1 and CDR2: SGHRS, YFSETQ. With V trimmed by 0 bases and J by 4 bases, 4 bases remained unmatched. As DNA, the CDR3 is TGCGCCAGCAGCTTGGATGGCGGGAGGGCCACCGGGGAGCTGTTTTTT. Its translation is CASSLDGGRATGELFF.

The chain employs TRBV4-2 and TRBJ1-4; D is unresolved. Trimming cost V 5 bases and J 8 bases, with 18 bases left between them. CDR1 is LGHNA, CDR2 YNFKEQ, per germline. The CDR3 is 15 amino acids. The CDR3 DNA sequence: TGTGCCAGCAGCTCACGTCTCCTCACACAGGAAAAACTGTTTTTT. Its protein product is CASSSRLLTQEKLFF.

For the CDR3, the DNA is TGTGCCAGCAGCCAAGAAAGCCCTGGCAGGGGGCCAACTGAAGCTTTCTTT. Amino acids: CASSQESPGRGPTEAFF. The V and J genes are TRBV14 and TRBJ1-1, with 8 bases that match TRBD1. This CDR3 comprises 17 residues. The germline V gene has CDR1 SGHDN and CDR2 FVKESK. The trim removed 0 bases at V and 5 bases at J, leaving 11 bases unmatched. Variable domain in full (rest from reference TRBV14 and TRBJ1-1): EAGVTQFPSHSVIEKGQTVTLRCDPISGHDNLYWYRRVMGKEIKFLLHFVKESKQDESGMPNNRFLAERTGGTYSTLKVQPAELEDSGVYFCASSQESPGRGPTEAFFGQGTRLTVV.

The CDR3 nucleotides are TGTGCCATCGGGACTAGCGGGAGGGCATACAATGAGCAGTTCTTC. This translates into CAIGTSGRAYNEQFF. The chain combines TRBV27 with TRBJ2-1, with 16 positions matching TRBD2. V lost 10 bases to trimming and J lost 4 bases; unmatched junction nucleotides: 4. CDR3 length: 15 amino acids. CDR1 and CDR2 from the germline V gene are MNHEY and SMNVEV (reference sequence).

This chain uses TRBV27 with TRBJ1-2; 9 bases are a match to TRBD1. V gave up 1 base and J gave up 9 bases; unmatched junction bases: 12. The CDR3 length is 16 residues. CDR1 is MNHEY and CDR2 is SMNVEV in the germline V gene (reference sequence). The CDR3 loop is CASSLWTPGQGFSYTF. For the CDR3, the DNA is TGTGCCAGCAGTTTATGGACCCCGGGACAGGGATTTAGCTACACCTTC.

The rearrangement uses TRBV4-3 and TRBJ1-4; TRBD1 matches at 7 bases. The CDR3 extends over 16 amino acids. V shed 0 bases and J 7 bases; nucleotides not matched to a gene: 8. The germline V gene has CDR1 LGHNA and CDR2 YSLEER. CDR3 sequence (DNA): TGCGCCAGCAGCCAAGATCCCGGGGCAGGGGGTGAAAAACTGTTTTTT. Amino acid sequence: CASSQDPGAGGEKLFF.

This clone was seen only a few times. This chain connects TRBV30 to TRBJ1-6, with unresolved D. Germline V lookup: CDR1 GTSNPN, CDR2 SVGIG (reference sequence). V lost 1 base to trimming and J lost 6 bases, with 7 bases between them. This CDR3 comprises 13 residues. CDR3 DNA sequence: TGTGCCTGGAGTGGAGCCTTTAATTCACCCCTCCACTTT. This encodes CAWSGAFNSPLHF. Complete variable domain (other parts from reference TRBV30 and TRBJ1-6): SQTIHQWPATLVQPVGSPLSLECTVEGTSNPNLYWYRQAAGRGLQLLFYSVGIGQISSEVPQNLSASRPQDRQFILSSKKLLLSDSGFYLCAWSGAFNSPLHFGNGTRLTVT.

The chain employs TRBV3-1 (or the pseudogene TRBV3-2) and TRBJ1-2, with 7 positions matching TRBD1. The CDR3 consists of 13 residues. Germline V gene data show CDR1 as LGHDT and CDR2 as YNNKEL (reference sequence). V lost 2 bases and J lost 4; bases outside the gene matches: 1. The CDR3 loop is CASSQRDSYGYTF. CDR3 sequence (DNA): TGTGCCAGCAGCCAACGGGACAGCTATGGCTACACCTTC.

The chain has TRBV5-1 and TRBJ1-1, with 12 nucleotides matching TRBD1. The CDR3 has 16 residues. V dropped 4 bases and J dropped 4; count of bases not matched to a gene: 8. Germline V gives CDR1 SGHRS, CDR2 YFSETQ. For the CDR3, the DNA is TGCGCCAGCAGCGACCGGGACAGGGGGCTTGGCACTGAAGCTTTCTTT. Protein product: CASSDRDRGLGTEAFF. Drawing the rest from reference TRBV5-1 and TRBJ1-1, the complete variable domain is KAGVTQTPRYLIKTRGQQVTLSCSPISGHRSVSWYQQTPGQGLQFLFEYFSETQRNKGNFPGRFSGRQFSNSRSEMNVSTLELGDSALYLCASSDRDRGLGTEAFFGQGTRLTVV.

The chain links TRBV5-5 to TRBJ1-1; D unresolved. Germline CDR1 is SGHKS and CDR2 is YYEKEE (reference sequence). This CDR3 comprises 13 residues. Trimming removed 4 bases at V and 5 bases at J, with 12 bases between. This CDR3 is CASSREIGTEAFF. The CDR3 bases are TGTGCCAGCAGCAGGGAGATCGGGACTGAAGCTTTCTTT.

V usage is TRBV27 and J usage is TRBJ2-2, with D hard to call. Trimming pared 0 bases from V and 4 bases from J, leaving 9 bases between. The CDR3 extends over 15 amino acids. CDR1 is MNHEY, CDR2 SMNVEV, per germline (reference sequence). For the CDR3, the DNA is TGTGCCAGCAGTTTATCCCCGGTGATCACCGGGGAGCTGTTTTTT. Translating it yields CASSLSPVITGELFF.

The chain has TRBV6-2 or TRBV6-3 and TRBJ2-1, with a possible D match to TRBD2 (6 bases). V was shortened by 3 bases and J by 4 bases, with 13 bases between the two germline ends. The CDR3 is made up of 15 amino acids. Germline V gene sequence: CDR1 MNHEY, CDR2 SVGEGT. The CDR3: CASSYLGGTYNEQFF. CDR3 in DNA: TGTGCCAGCAGTTATTTGGGTGGGACTTACAATGAGCAGTTCTTC.

J is TRBJ1-5 and V is TRBV5-7, with 7 bases aligning to TRBD1. TRBV5-7 falls under the ORF class, with uncertain function. The ends lost 4 bases at V and 6 bases at J; junction bases unmatched: 13. CDR3 length: 16 residues. CDR3 region: CASSLAGGRGCQPQHF. The DNA of the CDR3 is TGTGCCAGCAGCCTTGCAGGGGGGCGCGGGTGTCAGCCCCAGCATTTT.

This clone was seen just once. The chain links TRBV19 to TRBJ2-5; 8 bases agree with TRBD2. The CDR3 loop spans 14 amino acids. Germline V gives CDR1 LNHDA, CDR2 SQIVND (reference sequence). V was clipped by 6 bases and J by 2 bases; unmatched bases: 5. The CDR3 region has the DNA TGTGCCAGTAGGCGGGGGGCGGGTCAAGAGACCCAGTACTTC. It encodes CASRRGAGQETQYF.